This entry lists 32 T cell receptor beta chains sequenced from one sample in a study of response to subunit inactivated influenza vaccine. TCRdb itself ran the RT-PCR reads through MiXCR, one entry per CDR3 protein. The data show 590,000 or so distinct CDR3 sequences, around 15% seen once. The sample consisted of PBMCs from blood, taken around 14 days before vaccination. These receptors came from a man aged 50 to 60 who received an inactivated influenza vaccine.

This clonotype was observed a few times. The genes are TRBV4-1 and TRBJ1-1; 8 bases are a match to TRBD1. The germline gives CDR1 MGHRA, CDR2 YSYEKL. J gave up 6 bases and V 4 bases, and 10 bases lay outside the gene matches. This CDR3 is 15 amino acids long. The CDR3 spells CASSRATGVGSEAFF. The CDR3, as DNA: TGCGCCAGCAGCCGAGCGACAGGGGTTGGGTCTGAAGCTTTCTTT.

This clonotype has only a few counts. The chain employs TRBV14 and TRBJ2-7, with TRBD2 matching 11 bases. CDR3 length: 17 residues. CDR1 is SGHDN, CDR2 FVKESK, per germline. J lost 0 bases, V lost 4 bases, and 8 bases had no gene match. Written as DNA, the CDR3 is TGTGCCAGCAGCCCGGGGACTAGCGGTTTATTCTCCTACGAGCAGTACTTC. Protein sequence: CASSPGTSGLFSYEQYF.

This clonotype occurred a few times. As DNA, the CDR3 is TGTGCCAGCAGTTTAGGGATCCACACCAAAAACATTCAGTACTTC. It translates to CASSLGIHTKNIQYF. The chain has TRBV12-3 or TRBV12-4 and TRBJ2-4; D is ambiguous. Trimming took off 1 base at V and 2 bases at J, with 9 bases between the two ends. The CDR3 covers 15 residues.

The rearrangement joins TRBV29-1 to TRBJ2-1; D is uncertain. The CDR3 extends over 12 amino acids. V was pared by 5 bases and J by 2 bases, with 7 bases between. In germline, CDR1 is SQVTM, CDR2 ANQGSEA. The CDR3 protein is CSVTETYNEQFF. The CDR3, as DNA: TGCAGCGTTACGGAAACCTACAATGAGCAGTTCTTC.

This clonotype occurred many times. The rearrangement uses TRBV5-1 and TRBJ2-7, with TRBD1 matching 10 bases. Looked up from germline, CDR1 is SGHRS and CDR2 is YFSETQ. V trimming: 4 bases; J trimming: 6 bases; junction bases outside the gene matches: 7. This CDR3 contains 14 residues. As DNA, the CDR3 is TGCGCCAGCAGCATGGGACAGGGGTTCTCCGAGCAGTACTTC. Translation gives CASSMGQGFSEQYF.

This clonotype was seen only a few times. The J gene is TRBJ1-1, the V gene TRBV7-2; D is perhaps TRBD1 (5 bases). V was cut by 2 bases and J by 4 bases, with 17 bases left in between. The CDR3 spans 16 residues. The germline V gene encodes CDR1 SGHTA and CDR2 FQGNSA. CDR3 residues: CASSLSGRGRATEAFF. The CDR3 DNA reads TGTGCCAGCAGCTTATCGGGGAGGGGCAGAGCCACTGAAGCTTTCTTT.

The gene calls are TRBV7-2 and TRBJ2-4, with 9 positions matching TRBD1. The CDR3 is 15 residues long. The V gene end was trimmed by 6 bases and the J gene end by 1 base; junction bases not matched to a gene: 4. CDR1 and CDR2 from the germline V gene are SGHTA and FQGNSA. The CDR3 DNA follows: TGTGCCAGCAGTCGGGACAGGGTCGCCAAAAACATTCAGTACTTC. The encoded protein is CASSRDRVAKNIQYF.

This clonotype was seen a handful of times. The chain's CDR3 is CASSQPYSAYEQYF. The CDR3 region has the DNA TGCGCCAGCAGCCAGCCGTACTCGGCGTACGAGCAGTACTTC. The rearrangement links TRBV4-1 to TRBJ2-7; D unclear. Germline V lookup: CDR1 MGHRA, CDR2 YSYEKL. Between the trimmed V and J ends, which lost 3 bases and 4 bases, there was a span of 13 bases. The CDR3 is made up of 14 amino acids.

This clonotype was seen more than once but under ten times. V usage is TRBV4-1 and J usage is TRBJ1-5; no definite D call. The V end was cut by 0 bases, the J end by 4 bases, with 10 bases between. The CDR3 length is 15 residues. Germline CDR1 reads MGHRA; CDR2 reads YSYEKL. As DNA, the CDR3 is TGCGCCAGCAGCCAAGATAGTACAGCTAATCAGCCCCAGCATTTT. Its protein is CASSQDSTANQPQHF.

This clonotype was seen a handful of times. The DNA of the CDR3 is TGTGCCAGCAGTTTGAAGGAGGTCACAGATACGCAGTATTTT. Protein product: CASSLKEVTDTQYF. The chain recombines TRBV27 with TRBJ2-3, with a weak D call TRBD2 (5 bases). Germline lookup yields CDR1 MNHEY and CDR2 SMNVEV (reference sequence). The length of the CDR3 is 14 residues. V was clipped by 3 bases and J by 2 bases, with 9 bases between them.

The gene calls are TRBV6-2 or TRBV6-3 and TRBJ2-7, with 8 bases aligning to TRBD1. Germline V CDR1 and CDR2: MNHEY, SVGEGT. V was pared by 6 bases and J by 1 base, with 8 bases of the junction left unmatched. The CDR3 extends over 15 amino acids. Here the CDR3 DNA reads TGTGCCAGCAGACCTCAGGGGGCGGAATCCTACGAGCAGTACTTC. Translated: CASRPQGAESYEQYF.

In its sample, this clonotype was seen a few times. V is TRBV6-1 and J is TRBJ2-1, with D perhaps matching TRBD1 (6 bases). This CDR3 comprises 15 residues. Germline V gives CDR1 MNHNS, CDR2 SASEGT. Trimming removed 6 bases from V and 0 bases from J, with 12 bases in between. The CDR3 here is CASSGRDISYNEQFF. DNA for the CDR3: TGTGCCAGCAGCGGAAGGGACATCTCCTACAATGAGCAGTTCTTC.

This clonotype was counted at least ten times. This rearrangement joins TRBV5-1 to TRBJ2-3; no firm D call. Trimming left V 2 bases short and J 3 bases short, with 4 bases between. This CDR3 contains 12 residues. Germline CDR1 reads SGHRS; CDR2 reads YFSETQ. CDR3 residues: CASSFRTDTQYF. The DNA of the CDR3 is TGCGCCAGCAGCTTCAGGACAGATACGCAGTATTTT.

By share of the sample, this clonotype is medium-sized (0.01 to 0.1%). This sequence joins TRBV29-1 and TRBJ2-7, with D uncertain. V lost 2 bases and J lost 1, with 15 bases in between. Germline-derived CDR1 and CDR2 are SQVTM and ANQGSEA. The CDR3 loop spans 15 amino acids. CDR3 nucleotides: TGCAGCGTTGAAAGGGTAAGGGATAAGTCCTACGAGCAGTACTTC. This encodes CSVERVRDKSYEQYF.

Of note for this clonotype: A much more abundant neighbour one base away suggests this may be a read error. The J gene is TRBJ2-5, the V gene TRBV5-1; TRBD1 is a possible D gene (6 bases). Between the trimmed V and J ends, which lost 4 bases and 4 bases, there was a span of 17 bases. Germline V gene lookup returns CDR1 SGHRS and CDR2 YFSETQ. The CDR3 sequence is 15 residues long. CDR3 coding DNA: TGCGCCAGCAGCGGAGCAACAGGGACCGCAGAGACCCAGTACTTC. As protein: CASSGATGTAETQYF.

This clonotype was recorded a few times. The chain has TRBV19 and TRBJ2-4, with D possibly being TRBD1 or TRBD2 (6 bases each). CDR3 length: 12 amino acids. CDR1 is LNHDA, CDR2 SQIVND, per germline (reference sequence). V was clipped by 2 bases and J by 8 bases, with 7 bases between them. CDR3 loop: CASSIRGDIQYF. The CDR3 DNA is TGTGCCAGTAGTATAAGGGGGGACATTCAGTACTTC.

V and J are TRBV6-1 and TRBJ1-6, with TRBD1 identical over 10 bases. V trimming: 6 bases; J trimming: 8 bases; junction bases outside the gene matches: 7. CDR3 length equals 15 residues. Germline CDR1 reads MNHNS; CDR2 reads SASEGT. This CDR3 is CASSKGQGYDSPLHF. The CDR3 nucleotides read TGTGCCAGCAGCAAGGGACAGGGGTATGATTCACCCCTCCACTTT.

This clonotype has just a few counts. V and J are TRBV7-3 and TRBJ2-3, with TRBD1 identical over 10 bases. This CDR3 is 15 amino acids long. Germline loops: CDR1 SGHTA, CDR2 FQGTGA. The V gene end was trimmed by 5 bases and the J gene end by 3 bases; junction bases not matched to a gene: 5. The CDR3 region is CASSMTGGRTDTQYF. CDR3 sequence (DNA): TGTGCCAGCAGCATGACAGGGGGCCGTACAGATACGCAGTATTTT.

This clonotype was seen a handful of times. The chain employs TRBV27 and TRBJ2-5; TRBD2 matches at 7 bases. Germline V gives CDR1 MNHEY, CDR2 SMNVEV (reference sequence). CDR3 length: 16 residues. The junction had 11 bases not matched to a gene; V was cut back by 2 bases and J by 5 bases. This CDR3 reads CASSLTGGRVGETQYF. Written as DNA, the CDR3 is TGTGCCAGCAGTTTAACAGGCGGGAGAGTGGGTGAGACCCAGTACTTC.

This clonotype turned up a few times. The V and J genes are TRBV20-1 and TRBJ2-7, with D perhaps matching TRBD1 (6 bases). Germline-derived CDR1 and CDR2 are DFQATT and SNEGSKA (reference sequence). CDR3 length equals 13 residues. V was trimmed by 7 bases and J by 6 bases, leaving 19 bases between them. The CDR3 DNA reads as TGCAGTGTTTCGACAGGTCTCTATGGCGAGCAGTACTTC. Translating gives CSVSTGLYGEQYF.

This clonotype appeared a few times. This chain connects TRBV3-1 to TRBJ2-3; D not certain. The CDR3 has 18 amino acids. Trimming left V 3 bases short and J 2 bases short, with 21 bases between. CDR1 is LGHDT and CDR2 is YNNKEL in the germline V gene (reference sequence). CDR3 nucleotide sequence: TGTGCCAGCAGCCACCAAAAGGGTGCGGAACCCTACACAGATACGCAGTATTTT. The encoded protein is CASSHQKGAEPYTDTQYF.

This clonotype was counted a few times. V gene TRBV20-1 combines with J gene TRBJ1-5, with TRBD1 matching 7 bases. There are 17 residues in the CDR3. V dropped 0 bases and J dropped 3; count of bases not matched to a gene: 11. Germline-derived CDR1 and CDR2 are DFQATT and SNEGSKA (reference sequence). The DNA for the CDR3 is TGCAGTGCTAGAGATCGCTTGAGACAGGGCTACAATCAGCCCCAGCATTTT. This gives the protein CSARDRLRQGYNQPQHF.

Many counts were recorded for this clonotype. V and J are TRBV5-1 and TRBJ2-3, with 11 bases fitting TRBD2. The CDR3 spans 15 residues. CDR1 and CDR2 (germline): SGHRS, YFSETQ. With 4 bases clipped from V and 1 base from J, the junction kept 2 bases outside the gene matches. The CDR3 protein is CASSQTSGGTDTQYF. The CDR3 DNA reads as TGCGCCAGCAGCCAGACTAGCGGGGGCACAGATACGCAGTATTTT.

This chain links TRBV29-1 with TRBJ1-1; no reliable D call. Germline V gives CDR1 SQVTM, CDR2 ANQGSEA. This CDR3 has 11 amino acids. With 2 bases removed from V and 11 bases from J, the gap between germline ends came to 12 bases. CDR3 DNA sequence: TGCAGCGTTGAAAGAGCCTCCCAGGCTTTCTTT. Translated, it gives CSVERASQAFF. Looking up the rest from reference TRBV29-1 and TRBJ1-1 gives the full variable domain: SAVISQKPSRDICQRGTSLTIQCQVDSQVTMMFWYRQQPGQSLTLIATANQGSEATYESGFVIDKFPISRPNLTFSTLTVSNMSPEDSSIYLCSVERASQAFFGQGTRLTVV.

Concerning this clonotype: Just one base apart from a much larger clone, this may be a read error. The gene calls are TRBV27 and TRBJ1-2; no definite D call. Germline V gene lookup returns CDR1 MNHEY and CDR2 SMNVEV (reference sequence). This CDR3 has 13 amino acids. V was trimmed by 6 bases and J by 2 bases, leaving 10 bases between them. CDR3 sequence reads: CASSEQLNYGYTF. CDR3 nucleotide sequence: TGTGCCAGCAGCGAACAGTTGAACTATGGCTACACCTTC.

The CDR3 loop is CSARGGTSLDNEQFF. In nucleotides, the CDR3 is TGCAGTGCTAGAGGGGGGACTAGCCTGGACAATGAGCAGTTCTTC. V gene TRBV20-1 combines with J gene TRBJ2-1; 9 nucleotides agree with TRBD2. This CDR3 contains 15 residues. V lost 1 base to trimming and J lost 5 bases; unmatched junction nucleotides: 6. CDR1 and CDR2 from the germline V gene are DFQATT and SNEGSKA (reference sequence).

The chain has TRBV12-3 or TRBV12-4 and TRBJ1-1; tentatively, D is TRBD1 (6 bases). V lost 6 bases and J lost 2, with 13 bases in between. The CDR3 covers 14 residues. The CDR3 reads CASRGQGTNTEAFF. DNA of the CDR3: TGTGCCAGCAGGGGCCAGGGGACTAACACTGAAGCTTTCTTT.

The table lists this clonotype with a few counts. The J gene is TRBJ2-3, the V gene TRBV20-1; a possible D gene is TRBD2 (5 bases). Trimming shortened V by 3 bases and J by 2 bases, and 12 bases separated the two germline ends. The CDR3 spans 14 residues. Germline loops: CDR1 DFQATT, CDR2 SNEGSKA (reference sequence). In DNA, the CDR3 is TGCAGTGCTAGTTTCCGCGGGTTCACAGATACGCAGTATTTT. Amino acids: CSASFRGFTDTQYF.

This sequence joins TRBV28 and TRBJ2-3; D is uncertain. Germline V gene lookup returns CDR1 MDHEN and CDR2 SYDVKM. This CDR3 comprises 15 residues. The V end was cut by 5 bases, the J end by 2 bases, with 14 bases between. The CDR3 DNA reads TGTGCCAGCAGTGAAACCGGCTCCTTCACAGATACGCAGTATTTT. This codes for CASSETGSFTDTQYF.

This clonotype was counted only a few times. J is TRBJ2-3 and V is TRBV7-2; TRBD2 agrees at 7 bases. The CDR3 length is 15 residues. Germline-derived CDR1 and CDR2 are SGHTA and FQGNSA. V lost 5 bases, J lost 3 bases, and 8 bases stayed unmatched. The CDR3 region is CASSRASGKTDTQYF. DNA for the CDR3: TGTGCCAGCAGCCGCGCAAGCGGGAAGACAGATACGCAGTATTTT.

This clonotype was picked up many times. The chain couples TRBV29-1 to TRBJ2-1; D is perhaps TRBD2 (5 bases). There are 15 residues in the CDR3. Trimming took 4 bases from V and 4 from J, leaving 17 bases between them. In germline, CDR1 is SQVTM, CDR2 ANQGSEA. The CDR3 sequence: CSVGGFVRPYNEQFF. CDR3 in DNA: TGCAGCGTTGGCGGGTTTGTTCGGCCATACAATGAGCAGTTCTTC.

The V call is TRBV6-1, the J call TRBJ2-7; the match to TRBD2 covers 8 bases. J gave up 6 bases and V 7 bases, and 14 bases lay outside the gene matches. Germline CDR1 MNHNS, CDR2 SASEGT. The CDR3 contains 15 residues. In DNA, the CDR3 is TGTGCCAGCACCTCAGGGGTAGCGGGACGTGGCGAGCAGTACTTC. As protein: CASTSGVAGRGEQYF.